These 29 T cell receptor beta chains were all obtained from the same sample, sequenced in a study of regulatory T cells in long-lasting Graves disease. Combining iRepertoire HTBI primers with Arm-PCR of CDR3 regions, the authors built TCR beta libraries. A single record per CDR3 protein comes from TCRdb applying MiXCR to the multiplex PCR reads. The profile shows about 470,000 distinct CDR3 sequences, about 15% of them singletons. Time point described: newly diagnosed GD, antithyroid drugs for less than 3 months. Isolated PBMC RNA provided the starting material for the TCR library. The same sample was also used in a study of T cells in Graves' hyperthyroidism and ophthalmopathy.

Sequenced here: peripheral blood mononuclear cells (PBMCs), sampled at new diagnosis, from a patient treated with antithyroid drugs. The receptor set was obtained from a woman in her twenties or thirties with Graves disease.

J is TRBJ1-1 and V is TRBV10-2, with a tentative D call TRBD1 (5 bases). The V gene lost 8 bases and the J gene lost 8 bases, with 21 bases spanning the gap. The CDR3 covers 14 residues. Germline loops: CDR1 WSHSY, CDR2 SAAADI. The CDR3 DNA reads as TGCGCCAGCGGAGGACAAGGATTGGGGTGGGAAGCTTTCTTT. Protein product: CASGGQGLGWEAFF.

There are many counts of this clonotype. This sequence joins TRBV12-3 or TRBV12-4 and TRBJ2-7; the D gene could be TRBD1 or TRBD2 (5 bases each). The CDR3 totals 14 residues. V was cut by 1 base and J by 5 bases, with 12 bases left in between. The CDR3 here is CASSLVAVGDEQYF. DNA of the CDR3: TGTGCCAGCAGTTTAGTAGCCGTGGGGGACGAGCAGTACTTC.

This clonotype was found many times. The V and J genes are TRBV24-1 and TRBJ2-6; D tentatively reads TRBD1 or TRBD2 (5 bases each). Trimming shortened V by 4 bases and J by 3 bases, and 12 bases separated the two germline ends. The CDR3 has 16 residues. The germline V gene encodes CDR1 KGHDR and CDR2 SFDVKD. The CDR3 DNA reads TGTGCCACCAGTGACGTGGGGGTTGTTGGGGCCAACGTCCTGACTTTC. Encoded protein: CATSDVGVVGANVLTF.

This clonotype has ten or more counts. V gene TRBV5-6 combines with J gene TRBJ2-5; 9 nucleotides agree with TRBD2. J lost 3 bases, V lost 1 base, and 4 bases had no gene match. The germline gives CDR1 SGHDT, CDR2 YYEEEE. The length of the CDR3 is 15 residues. The CDR3 loop is CASSLSAGGKETQYF. The CDR3 nucleotides read TGTGCCAGCAGCTTGTCAGCGGGAGGAAAAGAGACCCAGTACTTC.

This clonotype was seen at least ten times. V usage is TRBV6-1 and J usage is TRBJ2-7; D is ambiguous. The CDR3 contains 12 residues. V was clipped by 7 bases and J by 5 bases, with 12 bases between them. Germline loops: CDR1 MNHNS, CDR2 SASEGT. CDR3 sequence: CASKHGRNEQYF. Here the CDR3 DNA reads TGTGCCAGCAAACACGGCCGCAACGAGCAGTACTTC.

Ten or more counts support this clonotype. The chain joins TRBV6-1 to TRBJ2-1; weak D call: TRBD2 (6 bases). Looked up from germline, CDR1 is MNHNS and CDR2 is SASEGT. The CDR3 is made up of 17 amino acids. Trimming took off 2 bases at V and 9 bases at J, with 23 bases between the two ends. The CDR3: CASSELTRGTARTEQFF. CDR3 coding DNA: TGTGCCAGCAGTGAACTAACGCGTGGGACTGCGCGTACTGAGCAGTTCTTC.

This clonotype was detected ten times or more. The chain combines TRBV10-3 with TRBJ2-5; maybe TRBD1 (6 bases). The CDR3 length is 15 residues. Germline loops: CDR1 ENHRY, CDR2 SYGVKD. V was cut by 9 bases and J by 5 bases, with 22 bases left in between. As DNA, the CDR3 is TGTGCCATATCAGTCAGGGGAGAGGCTCGGGAGACCCAGTACTTC. Translating gives CAISVRGEARETQYF.

This clonotype was observed a handful of times. The V and J genes are TRBV18 and TRBJ2-2, with D unclear. Trimming pared 3 bases from V and 3 bases from J, leaving 5 bases between. CDR1 and CDR2 from the germline V gene are KGHSH and LQKENI. The CDR3 is 13 residues long. The CDR3 DNA is TGTGCCAGCTCACCGGCAGACACCGGGGAGCTGTTTTTT. It encodes CASSPADTGELFF.

This clonotype appeared many times. This chain joins TRBV7-2 and TRBJ2-7; D possibly corresponds to TRBD2 (5 bases). The ends were cut back, 5 bases at V and 2 bases at J, with 22 bases in the middle. Germline V gene data show CDR1 as SGHTA and CDR2 as FQGNSA. The CDR3 is made up of 17 amino acids. Here the CDR3 reads CASSQQRLASIPYEQYF. The CDR3 nucleotides are TGTGCCAGCAGCCAACAGCGTTTAGCGTCGATCCCCTACGAGCAGTACTTC. Full variable domain (outside the CDR3, taken from reference TRBV7-2 and TRBJ2-7): GAGVSQSPSNKVTEKGKDVELRCDPISGHTALYWYRQSLGQGLEFLIYFQGNSAPDKSGLPSDRFSAERTGGSVSTLTIQRTQQEDSAVYLCASSQQRLASIPYEQYFGPGTRLTVT.

V gene TRBV3-1 combines with J gene TRBJ1-2; 8 nucleotides align to TRBD1. This CDR3 has 14 amino acids. The germline V gene encodes CDR1 LGHDT and CDR2 YNNKEL (reference sequence). V lost 6 bases to trimming and J lost 4 bases; unmatched junction nucleotides: 7. DNA of the CDR3: TGTGCCAGCAGACTCATTGACAGGGGCTATGGCTACACCTTC. As protein: CASRLIDRGYGYTF.

In this sample, this clonotype turned up many times. The rearrangement uses TRBV29-1 and TRBJ2-1; D not certain. Trimming took off 4 bases at V and 3 bases at J, with 13 bases between the two ends. The CDR3 is made up of 14 amino acids. The germline CDR1 and CDR2 sequences are SQVTM and ANQGSEA. Here the CDR3 DNA reads TGCAGCGTTGTGATGACGGGCTACTACAATGAGCAGTTCTTC. This gives the protein CSVVMTGYYNEQFF.

This clonotype was counted ten times or more. The chain links TRBV28 to TRBJ2-3, with unresolved D. The CDR3 has 15 residues. Germline values: CDR1 MDHEN, CDR2 SYDVKM. V lost 4 bases and J lost 4, with 15 bases in between. For the CDR3, the DNA is TGTGCCAGCAGTTCGGTCCCCCGCAATGCAGATACGCAGTATTTT. This translates into CASSSVPRNADTQYF.

The V gene is TRBV29-1, the J gene TRBJ2-7; D is perhaps TRBD2 (6 bases). Germline CDR1 is SQVTM and CDR2 is ANQGSEA. V lost 4 bases to trimming and J lost 6 bases, with 10 bases between them. The CDR3 loop spans 11 amino acids. CDR3 amino acids: CSVALASEQYF. DNA for the CDR3: TGCAGCGTTGCACTAGCTTCCGAGCAGTACTTC.

This clonotype has a handful of counts. The V and J genes are TRBV5-1 and TRBJ2-5, with 9 positions matching TRBD2. V was clipped by 2 bases and J by 5 bases; unmatched bases: 13. The CDR3 loop spans 17 amino acids. CDR1 and CDR2 (germline): SGHRS, YFSETQ. The CDR3 here is CASSFPKAGGPVETQYF. The CDR3 nucleotides read TGCGCCAGCAGCTTTCCGAAGGCGGGAGGGCCTGTGGAGACCCAGTACTTC.

This clonotype was detected many times. J is TRBJ1-5 and V is TRBV6-1, with D uncertain. Trimming removed 5 bases at V and 4 bases at J, with 9 bases between. Germline loops: CDR1 MNHNS, CDR2 SASEGT. The CDR3 totals 13 residues. CDR3 loop: CASSPLMNQPQHF. The CDR3 DNA is TGTGCCAGCAGTCCTCTAATGAATCAGCCCCAGCATTTT.

This clonotype occurred a few times. V usage is TRBV19 and J usage is TRBJ1-1; unclear D gene. Trimming left V 3 bases short and J 4 bases short, with 15 bases between. Germline CDR1 LNHDA, CDR2 SQIVND (reference sequence). CDR3 length: 15 residues. CDR3 protein: CASSMRRAGPTEAFF. The CDR3 bases are TGTGCCAGTAGTATGAGACGGGCGGGTCCCACTGAAGCTTTCTTT. Full variable domain (outside the CDR3, taken from reference TRBV19 and TRBJ1-1): DGGITQSPKYLFRKEGQNVTLSCEQNLNHDAMYWYRQDPGQGLRLIYYSQIVNDFQKGDIAEGYSVSREKKESFPLTVTSAQKNPTAFYLCASSMRRAGPTEAFFGQGTRLTVV.

The chain has TRBV30 and TRBJ1-2; D may be TRBD1 (5 bases). There are 11 residues in the CDR3. Trimming removed 2 bases at V and 6 bases at J, with 7 bases between. Germline-derived CDR1 and CDR2 are GTSNPN and SVGIG (reference sequence). CDR3 sequence reads: CAWSPGNGYTF. The DNA of the CDR3 is TGTGCCTGGAGTCCAGGGAATGGCTACACCTTC.

This clonotype was observed many times. This rearrangement joins TRBV20-1 to TRBJ2-3, with 11 nucleotides matching TRBD2. The CDR3 totals 16 residues. Germline CDR1 and CDR2: DFQATT and SNEGSKA (reference sequence). V dropped 5 bases and J dropped 5; count of bases not matched to a gene: 12. CDR3 DNA sequence: TGCAGTGCTTTAAATTTTAGCGGGAGGGCGGGAGATACGCAGTATTTT. Translated: CSALNFSGRAGDTQYF.

CDR3 in DNA: TGTGCCAGCAGTCAGGCAGCGGATACGCAGTATTTT. Protein sequence: CASSQAADTQYF. The V call is TRBV6-1, the J call TRBJ2-3; D remains ambiguous. V gave up 5 bases and J gave up 6 bases, with 9 bases separating them. Germline values: CDR1 MNHNS, CDR2 SASEGT. The CDR3 runs 12 residues.

This clonotype was observed many times. CDR3 coding DNA: TGTGCCAGCAGTCCTCGGGCAGGGACCTACAATGAGCAGTTCTTC. Its translation: CASSPRAGTYNEQFF. The chain uses TRBV11-2 and TRBJ2-1, with D maybe TRBD1 (5 bases). Germline assignment: CDR1 SGHAT and CDR2 FQNNGV. The CDR3 is 15 amino acids. V was cut by 6 bases and J by 2 bases, with 14 bases left in between.

In its sample, this clonotype was seen a few times. A much larger clone differs by one base, so this may be a read error. This chain uses TRBV12-3 or TRBV12-4 with TRBJ2-4, with 12 bases lining up with TRBD2. Unmatched junction bases numbered 12, after V lost 6 bases and J lost 3 bases. The CDR3 has 18 residues. The CDR3 reads CASSRIGSGLAGKNIQYF. The CDR3 nucleotides read TGTGCCAGCAGCCGCATAGGATCGGGACTAGCGGGCAAAAACATTCAGTACTTC.

In its sample, this clonotype was seen many times. CDR3 in DNA: TGTGCCTGGAGGGGGGGGCCCAACACTGAAGCTTTCTTT. Translation: CAWRGGPNTEAFF. The chain uses TRBV30 and TRBJ1-1, with a weak D call TRBD1 (6 bases). The V gene lost 3 bases and the J gene lost 2 bases, with 10 bases spanning the gap. Germline values: CDR1 GTSNPN, CDR2 SVGIG (reference sequence). The CDR3 is 13 residues long. The variable domain in full, with the rest retrieved from reference TRBV30 and TRBJ1-1, is SQTIHQWPATLVQPVGSPLSLECTVEGTSNPNLYWYRQAAGRGLQLLFYSVGIGQISSEVPQNLSASRPQDRQFILSSKKLLLSDSGFYLCAWRGGPNTEAFFGQGTRLTVV.

This chain links TRBV29-1 with TRBJ2-1; 9 nucleotides align to TRBD2. The CDR3 consists of 17 residues. The V and J ends lost 0 bases and 1 base, in that order; junction bases with no gene match: 7. CDR1 and CDR2 (germline): SQVTM, ANQGSEA. The CDR3 reads CSVEDHQTSGSYNEQFF. In DNA, the CDR3 is TGCAGCGTTGAAGATCACCAGACTAGCGGATCCTACAATGAGCAGTTCTTC.

In this sample, this clonotype turned up many times. The rearrangement joins TRBV20-1 to TRBJ2-1; TRBD2 agrees at 11 bases. With 0 bases clipped from V and 6 bases from J, the junction kept 19 bases outside the gene matches. From germline, CDR1 is DFQATT and CDR2 SNEGSKA (reference sequence). The CDR3 totals 20 residues. CDR3 sequence: CSARESIAGGLEVASNEQFF. CDR3 DNA: TGCAGTGCTAGAGAATCTATAGCGGGAGGGTTAGAGGTTGCATCCAATGAGCAGTTCTTC.

The chain couples TRBV10-3 to TRBJ2-1; 11 bases align to TRBD2. The germline V gene has CDR1 ENHRY and CDR2 SYGVKD. CDR3 length: 15 amino acids. V shed 5 bases, J shed 6 bases, and the junction held 6 bases outside the gene matches. CDR3 sequence: CAISQLAGGPNEQFF. The DNA for the CDR3 is TGTGCCATCAGTCAGTTAGCGGGAGGGCCCAATGAGCAGTTCTTC.

This clonotype was recorded a few times. This chain uses TRBV6-2 or TRBV6-3 with TRBJ2-1; 10 bases fit TRBD2. J was trimmed by 6 bases and V by 6 bases; bases with no gene match: 11. The CDR3 is 16 residues long. CDR1 MNHEY and CDR2 SVGEGT come from the germline V gene. The CDR3, as DNA: TGTGCCAGCAGCCTTACTAGCGGGGTTACTAGCAATGAGCAGTTCTTC. This gives the protein CASSLTSGVTSNEQFF.

This clonotype was seen many times. CDR3 sequence reads: CASSSPGTGNEQYF. The CDR3 DNA reads TGTGCCAGCAGTTCCCCGGGGACAGGGAACGAGCAGTACTTC. The chain joins TRBV27 to TRBJ2-7; 9 bases map to TRBD1. Trimming cost V 4 bases and J 5 bases; bases outside gene matches: 6. The CDR3 is 14 residues long. Germline CDR1 reads MNHEY; CDR2 reads SMNVEV (reference sequence).

This clonotype was observed at least ten times. The chain employs TRBV5-1 and TRBJ2-3; 10 nucleotides line up with TRBD1. The CDR3 covers 17 residues. The germline gives CDR1 SGHRS, CDR2 YFSETQ. Trimming at V came to 0 bases and at J to 7 bases, leaving 11 bases not matched to a gene. DNA for the CDR3: TGCGCCAGCAGCTTGGAGGGACAGGGGACTTCCAGGAATACGCAGTATTTT. This sequence encodes CASSLEGQGTSRNTQYF.

This clonotype was counted ten times or more. The chain employs TRBV6-2 or TRBV6-3 and TRBJ2-1; TRBD1 might be the D (5 bases). V gave up 5 bases and J gave up 7 bases, with 15 bases separating them. CDR1 is MNHEY, CDR2 SVGEGT, per germline. The CDR3 has 14 amino acids. The CDR3 spells CASSPFRELNEQFF. The CDR3 DNA reads TGTGCCAGCAGTCCCTTCAGGGAACTAAATGAGCAGTTCTTC.